The clone carrying this T cell receptor (beta chain) was seen repeatedly, ten times or more. The data were taken from a study of T-cell reconstitution after alpha-beta-depleted transplantation in children. A TCRbeta library incorporating unique molecular identifiers was prepared. TCRdb reprocessed the PCR reads via MiXCR and lists one record per CDR3 protein. The table has about 410,000 distinct CDR3 sequences, roughly 22% seen once. V trimming: 0 bases; J trimming: 2 bases; junction bases outside the gene matches: 5. The length of the CDR3 is 15 residues. In germline, CDR1 is DFQATT, CDR2 SNEGSKA (reference sequence).

This specimen consisted of PBMCs from the stem cell graft donor, obtained from the stem cell graft. The sequence came from a human donor who donated a stem cell graft to a child with acute myeloid leukemia. The chain links TRBV20-1 to TRBJ2-7; 9 nucleotides line up with TRBD1. The CDR3 protein is CSARDQTGGTYEQYF. The CDR3 bases are TGCAGTGCTAGAGATCAGACAGGGGGGACCTACGAGCAGTACTTC.